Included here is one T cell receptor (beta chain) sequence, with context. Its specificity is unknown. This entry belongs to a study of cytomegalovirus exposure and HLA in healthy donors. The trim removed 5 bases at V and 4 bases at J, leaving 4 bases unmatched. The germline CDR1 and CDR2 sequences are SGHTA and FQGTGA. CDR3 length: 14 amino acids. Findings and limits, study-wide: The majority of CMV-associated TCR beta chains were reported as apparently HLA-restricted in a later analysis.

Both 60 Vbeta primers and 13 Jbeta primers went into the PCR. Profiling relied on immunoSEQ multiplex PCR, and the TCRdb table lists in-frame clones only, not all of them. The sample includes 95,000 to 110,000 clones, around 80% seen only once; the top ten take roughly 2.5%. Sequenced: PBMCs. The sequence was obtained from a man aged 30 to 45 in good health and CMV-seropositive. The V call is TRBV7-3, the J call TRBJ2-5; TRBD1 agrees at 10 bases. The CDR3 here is CASSPTGGGETQYF. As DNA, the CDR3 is TGTGCCAGCAGCCCGACAGGGGGCGGAGAGACCCAGTACTTC.